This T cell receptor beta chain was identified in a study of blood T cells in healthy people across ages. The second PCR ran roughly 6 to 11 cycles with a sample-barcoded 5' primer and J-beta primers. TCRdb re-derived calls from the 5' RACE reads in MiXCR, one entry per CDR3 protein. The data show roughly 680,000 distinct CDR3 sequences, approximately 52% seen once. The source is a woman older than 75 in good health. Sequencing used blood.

This chain's CDR3 is CASSLDQGWYGYTF. CDR3 bases: TGCGCCAGCAGCTTGGACCAGGGCTGGTATGGCTACACCTTC. The rearrangement joins TRBV5-1 to TRBJ1-2; a weak D match, TRBD1 (5 bases). Germline values: CDR1 SGHRS, CDR2 YFSETQ. V was shortened by 0 bases and J by 5 bases, with 11 bases between the two germline ends. This CDR3 region has 14 residues.